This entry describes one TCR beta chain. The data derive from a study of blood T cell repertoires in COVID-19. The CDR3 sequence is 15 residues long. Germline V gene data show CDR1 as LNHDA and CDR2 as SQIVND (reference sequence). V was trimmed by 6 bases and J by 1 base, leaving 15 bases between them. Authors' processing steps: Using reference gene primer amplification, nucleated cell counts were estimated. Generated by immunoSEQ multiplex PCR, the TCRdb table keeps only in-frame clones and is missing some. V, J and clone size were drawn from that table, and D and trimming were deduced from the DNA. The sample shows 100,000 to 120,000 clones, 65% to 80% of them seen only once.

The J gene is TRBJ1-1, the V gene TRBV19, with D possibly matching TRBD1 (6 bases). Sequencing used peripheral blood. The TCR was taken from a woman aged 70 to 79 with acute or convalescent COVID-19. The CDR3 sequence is CASRDQGNSNTEAFF. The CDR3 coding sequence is TGTGCCAGTAGGGATCAGGGGAATTCGAACACTGAAGCTTTCTTT.